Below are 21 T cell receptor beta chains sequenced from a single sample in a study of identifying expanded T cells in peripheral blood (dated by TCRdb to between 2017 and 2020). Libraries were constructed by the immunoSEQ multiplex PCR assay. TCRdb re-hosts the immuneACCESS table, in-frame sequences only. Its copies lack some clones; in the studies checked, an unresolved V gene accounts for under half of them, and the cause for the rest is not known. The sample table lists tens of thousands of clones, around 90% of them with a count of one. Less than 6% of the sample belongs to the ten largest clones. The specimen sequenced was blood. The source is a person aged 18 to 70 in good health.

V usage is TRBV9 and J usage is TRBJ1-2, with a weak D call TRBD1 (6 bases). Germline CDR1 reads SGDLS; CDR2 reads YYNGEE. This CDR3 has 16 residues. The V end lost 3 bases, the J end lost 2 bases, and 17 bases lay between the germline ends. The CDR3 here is CASSASGQIMNYGYTF. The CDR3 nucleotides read TGTGCCAGCAGCGCGAGCGGACAGATAATGAACTATGGCTACACCTTC.

For the CDR3, the DNA is TGTGCCAGCAGTGAGGATGTAGGGGGGGCGCGAGGCTACACCTTC. It codes for CASSEDVGGARGYTF. The chain is built from TRBV2 and TRBJ1-2, with D perhaps TRBD1 (6 bases). Germline CDR1 is SNHLY and CDR2 is FYNNEI. V was shortened by 3 bases and J by 8 bases, with 19 bases between the two germline ends. This CDR3 comprises 15 residues.

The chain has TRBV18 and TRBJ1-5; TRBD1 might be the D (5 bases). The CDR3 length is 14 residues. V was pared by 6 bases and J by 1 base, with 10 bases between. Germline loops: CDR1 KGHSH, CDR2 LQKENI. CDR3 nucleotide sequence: TGTGCCAGCTCCAGGGTAGGAAGCAATCAGCCCCAGCATTTT. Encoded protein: CASSRVGSNQPQHF. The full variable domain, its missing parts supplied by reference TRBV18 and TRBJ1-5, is NAGVMQNPRHLVRRRGQEARLRCSPMKGHSHVYWYRQLPEEGLKFMVYLQKENIIDESGMPKERFSAEFPKEGPSILRIQQVVRGDSAAYFCASSRVGSNQPQHFGDGTRLSIL.

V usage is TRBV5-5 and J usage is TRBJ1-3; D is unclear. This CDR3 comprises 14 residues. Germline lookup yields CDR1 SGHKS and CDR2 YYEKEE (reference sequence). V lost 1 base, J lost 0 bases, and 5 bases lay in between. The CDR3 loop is CASSLKGSGNTIYF. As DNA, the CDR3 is TGTGCCAGCAGCTTGAAAGGCTCTGGAAACACCATATATTTT.

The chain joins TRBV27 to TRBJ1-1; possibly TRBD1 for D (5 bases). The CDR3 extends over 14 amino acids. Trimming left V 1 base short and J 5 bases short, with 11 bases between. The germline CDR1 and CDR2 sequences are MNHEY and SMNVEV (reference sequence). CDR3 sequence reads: CASSLFAGGTEAFF. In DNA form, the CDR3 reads TGTGCCAGCAGTTTATTTGCTGGGGGGACTGAAGCTTTCTTT.

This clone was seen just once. The CDR3 nucleotides read TGTGCCAGCAGCGTAGGGCAGGGGGATCAGCCCCAGCATTTT. It codes for CASSVGQGDQPQHF. The chain joins TRBV9 to TRBJ1-5, with 7 bases aligning to TRBD1. The J segment lost 5 bases and the V segment lost 0 bases, leaving 2 bases of the junction unmatched. CDR1 is SGDLS, CDR2 YYNGEE, per germline. This CDR3 region has 14 residues.

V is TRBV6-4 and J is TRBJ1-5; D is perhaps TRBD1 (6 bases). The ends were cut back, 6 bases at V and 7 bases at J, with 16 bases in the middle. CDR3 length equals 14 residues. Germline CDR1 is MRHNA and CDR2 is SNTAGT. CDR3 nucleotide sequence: TGTGCCAGCAGCCCGGGGGCTGGGTGGCAGCCCCAGCATTTT. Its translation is CASSPGAGWQPQHF.

This CDR3 is CASSQDRVTEAFF. The CDR3 bases are TGTGCCAGCAGTCAGGACAGGGTGACCGAAGCTTTCTTT. The chain couples TRBV6-6 to TRBJ1-1, with 8 bases that match TRBD1. J lost 8 bases, V lost 5 bases, and 7 bases had no gene match. Germline V gene lookup returns CDR1 MNHNY and CDR2 SVGAGI (reference sequence). The length of the CDR3 is 13 residues.

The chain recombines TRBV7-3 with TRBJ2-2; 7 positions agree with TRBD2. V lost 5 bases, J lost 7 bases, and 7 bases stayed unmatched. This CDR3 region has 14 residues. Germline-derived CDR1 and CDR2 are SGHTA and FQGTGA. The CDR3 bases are TGTGCCAGCAGCCCAACTAGCGATCACGGGGAGCTGTTTTTT. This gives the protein CASSPTSDHGELFF.

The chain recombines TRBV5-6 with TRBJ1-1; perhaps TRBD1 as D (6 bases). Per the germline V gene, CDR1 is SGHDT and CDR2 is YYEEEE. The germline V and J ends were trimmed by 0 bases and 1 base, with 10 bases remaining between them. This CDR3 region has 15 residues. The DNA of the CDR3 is TGTGCCAGCAGCTTGGGGCCGGGACAGAACACTGAAGCTTTCTTT. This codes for CASSLGPGQNTEAFF.

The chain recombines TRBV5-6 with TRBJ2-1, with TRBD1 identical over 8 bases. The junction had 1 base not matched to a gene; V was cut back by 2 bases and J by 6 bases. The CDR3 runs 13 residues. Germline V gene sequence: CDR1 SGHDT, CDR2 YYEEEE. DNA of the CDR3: TGTGCCAGCAGCTTTACAGGGGGCAATGAGCAGTTCTTC. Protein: CASSFTGGNEQFF. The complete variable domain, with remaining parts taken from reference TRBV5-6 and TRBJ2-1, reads DAGVTQSPTHLIKTRGQQVTLRCSPKSGHDTVSWYQQALGQGPQFIFQYYEEEERQRGNFPDRFSGHQFPNYSSELNVNALLLGDSALYLCASSFTGGNEQFFGPGTRLTVL.

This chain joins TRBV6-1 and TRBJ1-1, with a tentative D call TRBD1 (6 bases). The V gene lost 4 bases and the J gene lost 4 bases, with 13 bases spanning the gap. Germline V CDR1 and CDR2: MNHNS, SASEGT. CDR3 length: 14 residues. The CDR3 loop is CASSVLEGGTEAFF. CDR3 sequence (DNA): TGTGCCAGCAGTGTTTTGGAGGGGGGCACTGAAGCTTTCTTT.

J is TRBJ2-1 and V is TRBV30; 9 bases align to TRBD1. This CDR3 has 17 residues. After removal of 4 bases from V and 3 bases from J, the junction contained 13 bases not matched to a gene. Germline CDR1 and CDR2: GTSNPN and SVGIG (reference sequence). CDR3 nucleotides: TGTGCCTGGACGCGGGGCAAAACAGGGGGCGGCTACAATGAGCAGTTCTTC. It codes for CAWTRGKTGGGYNEQFF. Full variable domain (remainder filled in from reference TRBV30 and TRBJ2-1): SQTIHQWPATLVQPVGSPLSLECTVEGTSNPNLYWYRQAAGRGLQLLFYSVGIGQISSEVPQNLSASRPQDRQFILSSKKLLLSDSGFYLCAWTRGKTGGGYNEQFFGPGTRLTVL.

As DNA, the CDR3 is TGTGCCACCAGCAGAGATAGGACCCAGGGGGCCCTATACGGCTACACCTTC. Protein: CATSRDRTQGALYGYTF. The V and J genes are TRBV15 and TRBJ1-2; 8 bases map to TRBD1. J gave up 8 bases and V 0 bases, and 14 bases lay outside the gene matches. Germline CDR1 reads LNHNV; CDR2 reads YYDKDF (reference sequence). This CDR3 is built from 17 residues.

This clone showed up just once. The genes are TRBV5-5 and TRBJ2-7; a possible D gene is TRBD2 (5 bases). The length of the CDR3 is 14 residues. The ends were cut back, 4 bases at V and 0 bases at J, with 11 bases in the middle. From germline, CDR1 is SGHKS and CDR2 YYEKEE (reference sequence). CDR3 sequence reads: CASSPSGSSYEQYF. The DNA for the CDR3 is TGTGCCAGCAGCCCCAGCGGCAGCTCCTACGAGCAGTACTTC.

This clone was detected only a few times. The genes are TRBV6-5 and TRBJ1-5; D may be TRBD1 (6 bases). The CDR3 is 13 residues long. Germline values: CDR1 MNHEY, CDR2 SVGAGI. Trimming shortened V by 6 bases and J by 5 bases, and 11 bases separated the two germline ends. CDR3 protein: CASRLYRDQPQHF. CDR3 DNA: TGTGCCAGCAGGCTGTACAGGGATCAGCCCCAGCATTTT.

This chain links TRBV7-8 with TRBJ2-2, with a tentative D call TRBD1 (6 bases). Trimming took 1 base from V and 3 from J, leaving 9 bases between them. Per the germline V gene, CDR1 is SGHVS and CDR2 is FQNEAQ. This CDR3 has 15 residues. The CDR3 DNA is TGTGCCAGCAGCTTAGTTGGACAGTACACCGGGGAGCTGTTTTTT. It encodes CASSLVGQYTGELFF.

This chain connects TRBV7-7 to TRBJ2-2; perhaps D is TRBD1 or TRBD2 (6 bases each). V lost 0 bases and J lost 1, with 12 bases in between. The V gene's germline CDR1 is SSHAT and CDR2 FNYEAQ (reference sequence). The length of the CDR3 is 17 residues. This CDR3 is CASSLAGGRGNTGELFF. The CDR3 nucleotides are TGTGCCAGCAGCTTAGCGGGGGGCAGGGGGAACACCGGGGAGCTGTTTTTT.

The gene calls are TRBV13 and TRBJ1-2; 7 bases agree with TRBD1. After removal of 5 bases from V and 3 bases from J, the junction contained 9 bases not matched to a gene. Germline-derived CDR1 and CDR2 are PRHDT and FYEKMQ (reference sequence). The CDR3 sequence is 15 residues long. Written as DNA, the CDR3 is TGTGCCAGCAGCCAATATGAGGGGGCTGACTATGGCTACACCTTC. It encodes CASSQYEGADYGYTF.

The CDR3 reads CASSPGTPELFF. The CDR3, as DNA: TGTGCCAGTAGTCCCGGGACTCCGGAACTGTTTTTT. The chain combines TRBV19 with TRBJ1-4; D is perhaps TRBD1 (5 bases). Germline assignment: CDR1 LNHDA and CDR2 SQIVND (reference sequence). Trimming took off 5 bases at V and 12 bases at J, with 13 bases between the two ends. The CDR3 runs 12 residues.

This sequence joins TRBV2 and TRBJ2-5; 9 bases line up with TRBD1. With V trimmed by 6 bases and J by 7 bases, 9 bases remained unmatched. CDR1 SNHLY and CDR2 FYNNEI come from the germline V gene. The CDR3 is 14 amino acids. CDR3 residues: CASRQDRGPGTQYF. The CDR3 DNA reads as TGTGCCAGCAGGCAGGACAGGGGTCCCGGGACCCAGTACTTC.